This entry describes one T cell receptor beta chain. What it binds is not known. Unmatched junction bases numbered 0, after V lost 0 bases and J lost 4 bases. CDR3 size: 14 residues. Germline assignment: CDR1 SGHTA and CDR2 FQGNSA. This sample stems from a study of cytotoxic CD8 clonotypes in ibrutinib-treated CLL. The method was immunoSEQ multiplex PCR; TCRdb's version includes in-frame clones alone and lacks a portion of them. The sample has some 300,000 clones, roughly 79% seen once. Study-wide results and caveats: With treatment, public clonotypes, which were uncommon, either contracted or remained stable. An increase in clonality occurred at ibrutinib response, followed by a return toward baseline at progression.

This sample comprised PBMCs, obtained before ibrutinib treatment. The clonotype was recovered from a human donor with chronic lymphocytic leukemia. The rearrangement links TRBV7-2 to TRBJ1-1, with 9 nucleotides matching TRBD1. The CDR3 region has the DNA TGTGCCAGCAGCTTAGCGACAGGGGGCACTGAAGCTTTCTTT. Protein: CASSLATGGTEAFF.